This T cell receptor beta chain emerged from a study of shared clonotypes between healthy human individuals. TCRdb's copy holds only in-frame clones and misses some; the assay was immunoSEQ multiplex PCR. The table includes some 1,100,000 clones, 70% to 80% detected once. Per the germline V gene, CDR1 is MNHEY and CDR2 is SVGAGI. The junction had 9 bases not matched to a gene; V was cut back by 4 bases and J by 5 bases. The CDR3 has 16 amino acids. The sequence was collected from a young man in good health. Some clones in this sample may be carry-over from other donors' samples. The V call is TRBV6-5, the J call TRBJ2-5; 11 nucleotides agree with TRBD1. Sequencing used memory CD4+ T cells from PBMCs. Sample subset: CD45RA-negative fraction. The CDR3 loop reads CASSSWTGGVSETQYF. The CDR3 bases are TGTGCCAGCAGTTCCTGGACAGGGGGCGTATCGGAGACCCAGTACTTC.